This T cell receptor (beta chain) stems from a study of blood T cells in healthy people across ages. Study results and limitations: For the donors, CMV status was unknown and possibly confounded expanded clonotype changes.

With a J-beta primer mix and a sample-barcoded 5' primer, a second PCR ran roughly 6 to 11 cycles. TCRdb used MiXCR to reprocess the 5' RACE reads, holding one entry per CDR3 protein. The sample carries around 1,500,000 distinct CDR3 sequences, approximately 30% recorded once. The germline CDR1 and CDR2 sequences are SNHLY and FYNNEI. Unmatched junction bases numbered 11, after V lost 4 bases and J lost 7 bases. This CDR3 comprises 16 residues. To note about this clonotype: Its antigen is unknown.

Per-sample yields of isolated PBMCs were at least 6 million. The receptor comes from a woman aged 25 to 45 in good health. V gene TRBV2 combines with J gene TRBJ1-5; 9 bases line up with TRBD1. Material for sequencing was blood. CDR3 residues: CASSGIGQGFGQPQHF. The CDR3 nucleotides read TGTGCCAGCAGTGGGATAGGACAGGGGTTCGGGCAGCCCCAGCATTTT.